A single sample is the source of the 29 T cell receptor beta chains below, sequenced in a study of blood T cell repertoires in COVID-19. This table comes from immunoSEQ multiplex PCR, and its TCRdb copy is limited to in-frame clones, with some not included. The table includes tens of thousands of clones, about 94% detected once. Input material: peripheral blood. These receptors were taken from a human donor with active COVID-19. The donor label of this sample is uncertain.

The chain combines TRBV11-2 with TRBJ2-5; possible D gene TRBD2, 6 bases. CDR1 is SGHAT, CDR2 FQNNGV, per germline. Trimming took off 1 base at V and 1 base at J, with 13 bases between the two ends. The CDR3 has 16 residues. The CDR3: CASSLAGGTPQETQYF. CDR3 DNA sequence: TGTGCCAGCAGCTTAGCAGGCGGGACCCCCCAAGAGACCCAGTACTTC.

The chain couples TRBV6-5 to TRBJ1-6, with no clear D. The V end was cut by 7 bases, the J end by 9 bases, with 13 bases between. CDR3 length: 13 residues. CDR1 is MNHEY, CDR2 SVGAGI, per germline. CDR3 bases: TGTGCCAGCAAAGCTTACCGTGGTTCACCCCTCCACTTT. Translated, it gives CASKAYRGSPLHF.

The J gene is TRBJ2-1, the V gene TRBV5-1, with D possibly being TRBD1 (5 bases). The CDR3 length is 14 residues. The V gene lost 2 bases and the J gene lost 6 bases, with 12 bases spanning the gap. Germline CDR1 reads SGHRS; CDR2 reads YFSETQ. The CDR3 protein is CASSFQDTRNEQFF. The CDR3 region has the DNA TGCGCCAGCAGCTTCCAGGACACACGCAATGAGCAGTTCTTC.

DNA of the CDR3: TGTGCCATCAGTGAGTCGCGGGGGTTAAGGGTAAATTTGGACACTGAAGCTTTCTTT. Its protein is CAISESRGLRVNLDTEAFF. The chain employs TRBV10-3 and TRBJ1-1, with a weak D call TRBD1 (5 bases). CDR1 is ENHRY, CDR2 SYGVKD, per germline. The CDR3 has 19 amino acids. V lost 0 bases and J lost 3, with 23 bases in between.

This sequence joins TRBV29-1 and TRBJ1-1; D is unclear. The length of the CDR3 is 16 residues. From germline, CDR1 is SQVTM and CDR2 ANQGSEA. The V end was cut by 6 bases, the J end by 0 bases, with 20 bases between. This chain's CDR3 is CSVGLTSGRVNTEAFF. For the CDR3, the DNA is TGCAGCGTGGGCCTAACTAGTGGACGGGTGAACACTGAAGCTTTCTTT.

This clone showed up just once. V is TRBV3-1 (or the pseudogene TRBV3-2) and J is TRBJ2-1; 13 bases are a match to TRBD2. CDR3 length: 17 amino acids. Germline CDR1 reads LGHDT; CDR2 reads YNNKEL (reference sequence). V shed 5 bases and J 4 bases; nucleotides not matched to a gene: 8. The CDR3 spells CASSTAGLAGMYNEQFF. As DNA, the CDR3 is TGTGCCAGCAGCACGGCGGGACTAGCGGGGATGTACAATGAGCAGTTCTTC.

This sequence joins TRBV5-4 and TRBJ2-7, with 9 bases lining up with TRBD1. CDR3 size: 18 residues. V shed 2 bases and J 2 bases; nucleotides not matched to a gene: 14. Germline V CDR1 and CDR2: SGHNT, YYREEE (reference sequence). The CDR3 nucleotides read TGTGCCAGCAGCTTTATCGAAACCGGGACAGGGCATACCTACGAGCAGTACTTC. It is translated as CASSFIETGTGHTYEQYF. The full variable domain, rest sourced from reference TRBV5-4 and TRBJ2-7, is ETGVTQSPTHLIKTRGQQVTLRCSSQSGHNTVSWYQQALGQGPQFIFQYYREEENGRGNFPPRFSGLQFPNYSSELNVNALELDDSALYLCASSFIETGTGHTYEQYFGPGTRLTVT.

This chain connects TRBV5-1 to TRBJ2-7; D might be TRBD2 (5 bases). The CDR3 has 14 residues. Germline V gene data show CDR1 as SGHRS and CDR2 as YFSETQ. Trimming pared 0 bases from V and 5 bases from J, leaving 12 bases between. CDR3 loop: CASSLGLTKDEQYF. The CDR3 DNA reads TGCGCCAGCAGCTTGGGACTAACCAAGGACGAGCAGTACTTC. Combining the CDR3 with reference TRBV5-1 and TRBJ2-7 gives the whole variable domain KAGVTQTPRYLIKTRGQQVTLSCSPISGHRSVSWYQQTPGQGLQFLFEYFSETQRNKGNFPGRFSGRQFSNSRSEMNVSTLELGDSALYLCASSLGLTKDEQYFGPGTRLTVT.

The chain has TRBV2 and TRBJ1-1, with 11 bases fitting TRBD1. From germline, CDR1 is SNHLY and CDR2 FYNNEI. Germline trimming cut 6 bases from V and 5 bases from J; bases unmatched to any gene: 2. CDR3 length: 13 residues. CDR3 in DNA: TGTGCCAGCAGGCGGGACAGGGGGACTGAAGCTTTCTTT. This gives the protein CASRRDRGTEAFF.

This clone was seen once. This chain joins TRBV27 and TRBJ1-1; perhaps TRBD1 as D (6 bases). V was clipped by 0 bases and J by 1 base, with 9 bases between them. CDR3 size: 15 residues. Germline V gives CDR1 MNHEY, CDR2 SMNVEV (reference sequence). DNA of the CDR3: TGTGCCAGCAGTTTATCGGACAGCCCGAACACTGAAGCTTTCTTT. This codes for CASSLSDSPNTEAFF.

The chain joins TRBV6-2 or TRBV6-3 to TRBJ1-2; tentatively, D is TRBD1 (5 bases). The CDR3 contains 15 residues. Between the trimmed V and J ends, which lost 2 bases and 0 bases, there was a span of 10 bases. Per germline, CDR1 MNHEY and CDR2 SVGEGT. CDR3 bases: TGTGCCAGCAGTTACGAGTCAGGGCCTAACTATGGCTACACCTTC. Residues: CASSYESGPNYGYTF.

The CDR3 nucleotides are TGCGCCAGCAGCCAAGATGCTAGCGGGAGGCCATACAATGAGCAGTTCTTC. Protein product: CASSQDASGRPYNEQFF. This chain uses TRBV4-1 with TRBJ2-1; 11 bases match TRBD2. The CDR3 has 17 amino acids. V lost 0 bases, J lost 4 bases, and 5 bases stayed unmatched. Germline V lookup: CDR1 MGHRA, CDR2 YSYEKL.

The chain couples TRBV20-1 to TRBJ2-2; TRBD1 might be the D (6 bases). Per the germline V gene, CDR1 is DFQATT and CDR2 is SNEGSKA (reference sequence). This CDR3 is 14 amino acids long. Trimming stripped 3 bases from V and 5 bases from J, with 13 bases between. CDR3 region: CSASKTRGTGELFF. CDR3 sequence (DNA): TGCAGTGCTAGTAAGACGAGGGGGACCGGGGAGCTGTTTTTT.

Written as DNA, the CDR3 is TGCGCCAGCAGTGAGGGACTAGCGGGGGCTGAGCAGTTCTTC. It yields the protein CASSEGLAGAEQFF. The V and J genes are TRBV10-2 and TRBJ2-1; 13 positions match TRBD2. CDR3 length equals 14 residues. Germline CDR1 and CDR2: WSHSY and SAAADI. With 2 bases clipped from V and 9 bases from J, the junction kept 1 base outside the gene matches.

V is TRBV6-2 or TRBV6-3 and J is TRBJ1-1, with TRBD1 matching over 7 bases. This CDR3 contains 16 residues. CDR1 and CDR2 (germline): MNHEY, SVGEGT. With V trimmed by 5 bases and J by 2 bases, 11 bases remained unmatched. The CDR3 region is CASSKASQGVNTEAFF. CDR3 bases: TGTGCCAGCAGTAAGGCCTCCCAGGGGGTAAACACTGAAGCTTTCTTT.

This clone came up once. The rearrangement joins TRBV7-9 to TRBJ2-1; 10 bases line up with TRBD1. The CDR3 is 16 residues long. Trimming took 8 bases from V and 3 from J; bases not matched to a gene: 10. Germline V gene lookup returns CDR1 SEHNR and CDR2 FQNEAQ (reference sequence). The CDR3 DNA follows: TGTGCCAGCCTGGGAATCGGGACAGGGGACTACAATGAGCAGTTCTTC. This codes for CASLGIGTGDYNEQFF.

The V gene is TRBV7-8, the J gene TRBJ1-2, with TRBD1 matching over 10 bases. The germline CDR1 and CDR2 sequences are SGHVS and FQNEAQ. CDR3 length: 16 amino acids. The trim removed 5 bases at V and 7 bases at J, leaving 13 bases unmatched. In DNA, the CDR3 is TGTGCCAGCAGCATAGACCGGGACAGGGGTTTTGGTGGCTACACCTTC. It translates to CASSIDRDRGFGGYTF.

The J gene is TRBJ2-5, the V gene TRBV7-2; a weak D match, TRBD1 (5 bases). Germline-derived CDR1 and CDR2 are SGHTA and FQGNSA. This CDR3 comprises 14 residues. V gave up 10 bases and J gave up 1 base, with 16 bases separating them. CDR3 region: CATAPGQVQETQYF. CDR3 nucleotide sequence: TGTGCCACCGCCCCAGGGCAGGTCCAAGAGACCCAGTACTTC.

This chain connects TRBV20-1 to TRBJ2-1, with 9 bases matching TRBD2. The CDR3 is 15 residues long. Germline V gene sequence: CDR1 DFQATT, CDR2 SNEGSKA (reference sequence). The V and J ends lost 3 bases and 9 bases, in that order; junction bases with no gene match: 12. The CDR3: CSASKELAGSGEQFF. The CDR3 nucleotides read TGCAGTGCTAGTAAGGAGCTAGCGGGATCGGGTGAGCAGTTCTTC.

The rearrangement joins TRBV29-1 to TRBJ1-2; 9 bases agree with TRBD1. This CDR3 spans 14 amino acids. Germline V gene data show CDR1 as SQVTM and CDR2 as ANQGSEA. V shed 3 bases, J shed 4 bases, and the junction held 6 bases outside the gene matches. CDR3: CSVDRDRVGYGYTF. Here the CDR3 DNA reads TGCAGCGTTGACCGGGACAGGGTCGGCTATGGCTACACCTTC.

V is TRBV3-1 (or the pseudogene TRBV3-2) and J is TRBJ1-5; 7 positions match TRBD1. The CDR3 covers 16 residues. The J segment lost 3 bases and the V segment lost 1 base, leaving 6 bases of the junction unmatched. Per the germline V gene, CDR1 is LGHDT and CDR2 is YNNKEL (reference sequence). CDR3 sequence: CASSQGGRGINQPQHF. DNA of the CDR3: TGTGCCAGCAGCCAAGGTGGCAGGGGGATCAATCAGCCCCAGCATTTT.

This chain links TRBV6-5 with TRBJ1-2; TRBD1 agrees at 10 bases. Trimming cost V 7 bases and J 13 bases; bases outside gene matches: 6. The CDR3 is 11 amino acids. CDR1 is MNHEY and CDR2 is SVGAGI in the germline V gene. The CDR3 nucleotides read TGTGCCAGCACTCCGGGACAGGGGCTCACCTTC. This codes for CASTPGQGLTF.

The CDR3 DNA follows: TGTGCCAGTAGTATAGAAGGGACACTTAACACTGAAGCTTTCTTT. Its translation: CASSIEGTLNTEAFF. The V call is TRBV19, the J call TRBJ1-1; D may be TRBD1 (6 bases). This CDR3 spans 15 amino acids. Per germline, CDR1 LNHDA and CDR2 SQIVND (reference sequence). V lost 0 bases, J lost 2 bases, and 10 bases lay in between. Based on the CDR3 plus reference TRBV19 and TRBJ1-1, the full variable domain is DGGITQSPKYLFRKEGQNVTLSCEQNLNHDAMYWYRQDPGQGLRLIYYSQIVNDFQKGDIAEGYSVSREKKESFPLTVTSAQKNPTAFYLCASSIEGTLNTEAFFGQGTRLTVV.

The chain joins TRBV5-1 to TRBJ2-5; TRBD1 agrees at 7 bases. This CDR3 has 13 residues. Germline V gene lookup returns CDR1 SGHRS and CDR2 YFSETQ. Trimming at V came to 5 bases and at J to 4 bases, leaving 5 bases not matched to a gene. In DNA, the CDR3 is TGCGCCAGCAGAGTCCGGGACAGAGAGACCCAGTACTTC. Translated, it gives CASRVRDRETQYF.

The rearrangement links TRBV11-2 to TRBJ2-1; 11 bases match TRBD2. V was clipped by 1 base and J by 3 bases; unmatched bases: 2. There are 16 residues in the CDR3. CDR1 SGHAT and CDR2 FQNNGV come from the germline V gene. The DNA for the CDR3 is TGTGCCAGCAGCTTAGGACTAGCGGGGATCTACAATGAGCAGTTCTTC. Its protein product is CASSLGLAGIYNEQFF.

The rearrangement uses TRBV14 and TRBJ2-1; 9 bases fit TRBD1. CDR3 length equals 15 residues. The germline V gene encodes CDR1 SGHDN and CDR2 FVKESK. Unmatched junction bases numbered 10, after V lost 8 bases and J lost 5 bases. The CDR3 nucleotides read TGTGCCAGCCAAATCACAGGGGGCGCCCACAATGAGCAGTTCTTC. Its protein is CASQITGGAHNEQFF.

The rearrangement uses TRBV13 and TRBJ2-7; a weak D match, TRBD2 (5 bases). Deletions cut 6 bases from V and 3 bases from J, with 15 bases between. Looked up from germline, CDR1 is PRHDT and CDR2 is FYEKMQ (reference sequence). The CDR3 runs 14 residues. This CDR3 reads CASSSRRDFYEQYF. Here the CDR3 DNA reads TGTGCCAGCAGTTCCCGACGGGATTTCTACGAGCAGTACTTC. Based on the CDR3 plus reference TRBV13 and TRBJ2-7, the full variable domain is AAGVIQSPRHLIKEKRETATLKCYPIPRHDTVYWYQQGPGQDPQFLISFYEKMQSDKGSIPDRFSAQQFSDYHSELNMSSLELGDSALYFCASSSRRDFYEQYFGPGTRLTVT.

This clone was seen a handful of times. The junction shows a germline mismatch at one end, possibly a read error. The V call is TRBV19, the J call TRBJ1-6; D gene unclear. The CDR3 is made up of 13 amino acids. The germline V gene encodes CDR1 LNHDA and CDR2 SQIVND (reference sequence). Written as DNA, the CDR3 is TGTGCCAGTAGTATAGATCGCAGTTCACCCCTCCAATTT. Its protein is CASSIDRSSPLQF. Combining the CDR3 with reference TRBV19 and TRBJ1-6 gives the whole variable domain DGGITQSPKYLFRKEGQNVTLSCEQNLNHDAMYWYRQDPGQGLRLIYYSQIVNDFQKGDIAEGYSVSREKKESFPLTVTSAQKNPTAFYLCASSIDRSSPLQFGNGTRLTVT.

The CDR3 loop is CASSGTGRYEQYF. The CDR3 DNA reads TGTGCCAGCAGCGGGACAGGGAGATACGAGCAGTACTTC. The J gene is TRBJ2-7, the V gene TRBV5-6; TRBD1 aligns across 9 bases. Trimming took 4 bases from V and 4 from J; bases not matched to a gene: 3. The CDR3 runs 13 residues. Per germline, CDR1 SGHDT and CDR2 YYEEEE.